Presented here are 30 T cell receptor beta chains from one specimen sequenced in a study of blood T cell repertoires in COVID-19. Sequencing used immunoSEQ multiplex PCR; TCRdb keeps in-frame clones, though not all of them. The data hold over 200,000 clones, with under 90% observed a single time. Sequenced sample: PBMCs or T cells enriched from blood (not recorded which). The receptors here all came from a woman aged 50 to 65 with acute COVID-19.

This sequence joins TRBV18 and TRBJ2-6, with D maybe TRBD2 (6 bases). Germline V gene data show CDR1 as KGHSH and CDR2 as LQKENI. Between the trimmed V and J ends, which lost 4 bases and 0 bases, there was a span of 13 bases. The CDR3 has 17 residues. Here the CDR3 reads CASSRQGGSSGANVLTF. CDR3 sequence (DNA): TGTGCCAGCTCACGTCAGGGAGGCAGCTCTGGGGCCAACGTCCTGACTTTC. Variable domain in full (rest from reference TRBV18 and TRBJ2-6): NAGVMQNPRHLVRRRGQEARLRCSPMKGHSHVYWYRQLPEEGLKFMVYLQKENIIDESGMPKERFSAEFPKEGPSILRIQQVVRGDSAAYFCASSRQGGSSGANVLTFGAGSRLTVL.

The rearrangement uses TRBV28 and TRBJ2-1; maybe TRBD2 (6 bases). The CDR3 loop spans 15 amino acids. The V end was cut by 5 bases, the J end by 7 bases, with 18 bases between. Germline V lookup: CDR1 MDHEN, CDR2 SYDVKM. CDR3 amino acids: CASSSGASDRNEQFF. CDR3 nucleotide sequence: TGTGCCAGCAGTAGTGGGGCTAGCGATCGGAATGAGCAGTTCTTC.

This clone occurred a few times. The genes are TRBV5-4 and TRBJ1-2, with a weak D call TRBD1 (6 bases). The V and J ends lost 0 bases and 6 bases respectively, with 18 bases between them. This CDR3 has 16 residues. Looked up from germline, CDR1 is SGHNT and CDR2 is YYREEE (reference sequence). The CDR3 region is CASSLGETGPLDGYTF. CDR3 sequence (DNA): TGTGCCAGCAGCTTGGGGGAGACAGGCCCCCTGGATGGCTACACCTTC.

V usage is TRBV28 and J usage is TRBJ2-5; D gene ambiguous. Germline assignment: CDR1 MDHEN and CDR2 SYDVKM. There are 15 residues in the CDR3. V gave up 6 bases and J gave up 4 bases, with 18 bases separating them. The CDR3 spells CASRRQLSPGETQYF. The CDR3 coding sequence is TGTGCCAGCAGACGTCAGTTGAGCCCGGGAGAGACCCAGTACTTC.

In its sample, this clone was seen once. The DNA of the CDR3 is TGTGCCAGCAGTTTCAGGGGTTCACCCCTCCACTTT. Protein product: CASSFRGSPLHF. The chain is built from TRBV12-3 or TRBV12-4 and TRBJ1-6, with D perhaps matching TRBD1 (6 bases). V lost 3 bases, J lost 9 bases, and 6 bases lay in between. CDR3 length: 12 amino acids.

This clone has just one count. In DNA form, the CDR3 reads TGTGCCAGCAGCTACGGGACAGGGGTGACCCAGTACTTC. It is translated as CASSYGTGVTQYF. J is TRBJ2-5 and V is TRBV5-6, with 10 bases matching TRBD1. Germline CDR1 and CDR2: SGHDT and YYEEEE. The CDR3 is 13 residues long. V was clipped by 3 bases and J by 7 bases; unmatched bases: 3.

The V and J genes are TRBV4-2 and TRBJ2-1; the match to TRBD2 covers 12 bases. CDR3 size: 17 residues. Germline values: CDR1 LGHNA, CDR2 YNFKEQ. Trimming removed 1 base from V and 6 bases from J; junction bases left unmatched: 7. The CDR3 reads CASSQGEASGGANEQFF. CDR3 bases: TGTGCCAGCAGCCAAGGTGAGGCTAGCGGGGGGGCCAATGAGCAGTTCTTC.

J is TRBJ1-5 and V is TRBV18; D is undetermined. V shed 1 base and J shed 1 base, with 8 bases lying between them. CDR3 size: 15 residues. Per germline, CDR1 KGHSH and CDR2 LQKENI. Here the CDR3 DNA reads TGTGCCAGCTCACCACGGCAGGCGAGCAATCAGCCCCAGCATTTT. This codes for CASSPRQASNQPQHF.

The CDR3, as DNA: TGTGCCAGCAAGAGGGAGGTGAACACTGAAGCTTTCTTT. Amino acid sequence: CASKREVNTEAFF. The chain joins TRBV2 to TRBJ1-1, with D hard to call. Per the germline V gene, CDR1 is SNHLY and CDR2 is FYNNEI. V was shortened by 7 bases and J by 0 bases, with 9 bases between the two germline ends. The CDR3 sequence is 13 residues long. Filled out from reference TRBV2 and TRBJ1-1, the complete variable domain reads EPEVTQTPSHQVTQMGQEVILRCVPISNHLYFYWYRQILGQKVEFLVSFYNNEISEKSEIFDDQFSVERPDGSNFTLKIRSTKLEDSAMYFCASKREVNTEAFFGQGTRLTVV.

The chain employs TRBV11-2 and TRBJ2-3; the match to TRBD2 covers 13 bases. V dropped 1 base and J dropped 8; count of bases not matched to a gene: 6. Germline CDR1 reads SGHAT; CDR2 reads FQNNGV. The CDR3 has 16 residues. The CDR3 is CASSLVGTSGEGTQYF. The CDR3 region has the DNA TGTGCCAGCAGCTTAGTTGGGACTAGCGGGGAGGGTACGCAGTATTTT.

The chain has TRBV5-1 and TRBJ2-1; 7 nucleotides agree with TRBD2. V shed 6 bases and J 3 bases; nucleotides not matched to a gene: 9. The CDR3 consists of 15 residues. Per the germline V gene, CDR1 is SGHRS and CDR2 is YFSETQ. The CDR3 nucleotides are TGCGCCAGCATGCCGACTAGCCTCAACTACAATGAGCAGTTCTTC. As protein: CASMPTSLNYNEQFF.

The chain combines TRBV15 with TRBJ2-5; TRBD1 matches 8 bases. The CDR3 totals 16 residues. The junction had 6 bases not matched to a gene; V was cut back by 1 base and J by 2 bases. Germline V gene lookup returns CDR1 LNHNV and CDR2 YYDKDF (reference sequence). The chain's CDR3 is CATSRGTGGNQETQYF. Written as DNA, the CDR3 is TGTGCCACCAGCAGAGGCACAGGGGGGAATCAAGAGACCCAGTACTTC.

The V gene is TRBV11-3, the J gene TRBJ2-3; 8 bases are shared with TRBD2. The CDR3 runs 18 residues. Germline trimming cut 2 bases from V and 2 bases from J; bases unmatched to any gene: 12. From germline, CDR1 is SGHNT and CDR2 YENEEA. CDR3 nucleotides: TGTGCCAGCAGCTTATCAGGAAACGGGGGGGCCTTCACAGATACGCAGTATTTT. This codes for CASSLSGNGGAFTDTQYF.

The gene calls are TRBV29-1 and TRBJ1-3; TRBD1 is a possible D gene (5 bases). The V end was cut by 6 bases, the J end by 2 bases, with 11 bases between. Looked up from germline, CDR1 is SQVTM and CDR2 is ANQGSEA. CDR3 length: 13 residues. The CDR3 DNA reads TGCAGCGTACCAGGGAAGACTGGAAACACCATATATTTT. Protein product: CSVPGKTGNTIYF.

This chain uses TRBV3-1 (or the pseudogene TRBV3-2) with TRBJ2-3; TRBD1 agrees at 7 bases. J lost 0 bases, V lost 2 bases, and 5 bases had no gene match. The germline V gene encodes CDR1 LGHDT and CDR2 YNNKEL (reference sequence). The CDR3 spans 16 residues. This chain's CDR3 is CASSQNRGFSTDTQYF. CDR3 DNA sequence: TGTGCCAGCAGCCAAAACAGGGGTTTTAGCACAGATACGCAGTATTTT.

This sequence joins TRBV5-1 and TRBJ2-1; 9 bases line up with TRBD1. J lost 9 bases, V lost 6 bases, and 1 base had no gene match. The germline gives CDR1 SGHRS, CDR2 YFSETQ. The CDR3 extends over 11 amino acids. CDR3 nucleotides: TGCGCCAGCATGACAGGGGGTGAGCAGTTCTTC. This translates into CASMTGGEQFF.

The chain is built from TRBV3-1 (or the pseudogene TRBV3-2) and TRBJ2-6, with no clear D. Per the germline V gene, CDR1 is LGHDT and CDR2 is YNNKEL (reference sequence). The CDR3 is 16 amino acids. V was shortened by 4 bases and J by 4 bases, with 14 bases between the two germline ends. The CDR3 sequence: CASSLRLGSGANVLTF. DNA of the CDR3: TGTGCCAGCAGCCTAAGACTCGGGTCCGGGGCCAACGTCCTGACTTTC.

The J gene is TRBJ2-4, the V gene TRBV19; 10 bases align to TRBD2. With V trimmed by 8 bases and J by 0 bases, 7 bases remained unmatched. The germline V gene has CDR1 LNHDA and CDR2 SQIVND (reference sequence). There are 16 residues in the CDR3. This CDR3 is CASATGTSVAKNIQYF. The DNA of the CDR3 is TGTGCCAGTGCGACCGGGACTAGCGTAGCCAAAAACATTCAGTACTTC.

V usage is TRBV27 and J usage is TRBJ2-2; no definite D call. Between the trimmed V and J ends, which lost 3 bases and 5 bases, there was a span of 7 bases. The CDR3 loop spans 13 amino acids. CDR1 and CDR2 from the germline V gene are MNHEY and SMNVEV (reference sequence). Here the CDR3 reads CASSFRATGELFF. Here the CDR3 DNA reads TGTGCCAGCAGTTTTCGCGCAACCGGGGAGCTGTTTTTT.

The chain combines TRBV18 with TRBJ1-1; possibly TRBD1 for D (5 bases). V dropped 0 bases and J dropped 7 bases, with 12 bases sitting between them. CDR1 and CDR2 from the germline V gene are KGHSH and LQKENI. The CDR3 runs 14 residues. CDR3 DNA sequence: TGTGCCAGCTCACCACCTACAGGAGATTATGAAGCTTTCTTT. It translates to CASSPPTGDYEAFF.

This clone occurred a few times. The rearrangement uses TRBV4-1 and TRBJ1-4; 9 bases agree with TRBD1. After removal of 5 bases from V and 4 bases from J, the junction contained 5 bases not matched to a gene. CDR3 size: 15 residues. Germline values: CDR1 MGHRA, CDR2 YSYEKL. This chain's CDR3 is CASSTRTGDNEKLFF. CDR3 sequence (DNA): TGCGCCAGCAGCACGCGGACAGGGGATAATGAAAAACTGTTTTTT.

CDR3 protein: CATSREGSMRAEQFF. CDR3 in DNA: TGTGCCACCAGCAGAGAGGGCTCAATGCGAGCTGAGCAGTTCTTC. J is TRBJ2-1 and V is TRBV15; D is undetermined. V was shortened by 0 bases and J by 9 bases, with 15 bases between the two germline ends. There are 15 residues in the CDR3. CDR1 is LNHNV, CDR2 YYDKDF, per germline (reference sequence).

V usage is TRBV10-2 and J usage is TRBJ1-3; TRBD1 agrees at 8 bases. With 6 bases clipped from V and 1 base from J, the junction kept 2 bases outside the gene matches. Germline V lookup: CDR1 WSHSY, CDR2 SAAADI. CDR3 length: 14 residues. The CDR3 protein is CASRTGDSGNTIYF. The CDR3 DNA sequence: TGCGCCAGCAGGACAGGGGATTCTGGAAACACCATATATTTT.

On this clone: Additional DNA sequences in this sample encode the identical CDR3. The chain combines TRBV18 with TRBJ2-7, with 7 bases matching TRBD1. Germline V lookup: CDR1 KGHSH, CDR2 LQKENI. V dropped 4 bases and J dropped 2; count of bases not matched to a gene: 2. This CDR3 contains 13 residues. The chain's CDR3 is CASSRDRAYEQYF. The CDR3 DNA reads TGTGCCAGCTCACGAGACAGGGCCTACGAGCAGTACTTC.

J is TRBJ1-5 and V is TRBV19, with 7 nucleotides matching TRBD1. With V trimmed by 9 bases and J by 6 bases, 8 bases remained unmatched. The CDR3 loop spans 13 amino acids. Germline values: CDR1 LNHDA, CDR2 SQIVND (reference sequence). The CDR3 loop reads CASNRGSAQPQHF. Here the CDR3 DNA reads TGTGCCAGCAACAGGGGATCGGCTCAGCCCCAGCATTTT.

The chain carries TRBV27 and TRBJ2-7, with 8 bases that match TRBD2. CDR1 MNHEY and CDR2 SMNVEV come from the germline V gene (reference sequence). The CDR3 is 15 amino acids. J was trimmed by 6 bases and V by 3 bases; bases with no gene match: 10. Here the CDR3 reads CASSFSLGLAREQYF. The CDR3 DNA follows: TGTGCCAGCAGTTTTTCCCTAGGACTAGCACGCGAGCAGTACTTC.

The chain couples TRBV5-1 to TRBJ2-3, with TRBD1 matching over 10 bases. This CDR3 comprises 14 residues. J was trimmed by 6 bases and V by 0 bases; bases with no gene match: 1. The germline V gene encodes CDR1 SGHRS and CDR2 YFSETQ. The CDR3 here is CASSLGGQGDTQYF. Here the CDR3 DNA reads TGCGCCAGCAGCTTGGGGGGACAGGGGGATACGCAGTATTTT.

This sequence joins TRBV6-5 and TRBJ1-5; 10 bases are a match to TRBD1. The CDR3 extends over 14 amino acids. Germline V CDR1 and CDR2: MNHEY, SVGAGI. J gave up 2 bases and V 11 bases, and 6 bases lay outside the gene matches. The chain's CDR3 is CAAGQGWGNQPQHF. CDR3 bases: TGTGCCGCGGGACAGGGGTGGGGCAATCAGCCCCAGCATTTT.

CDR3 DNA sequence: TGTGCCAGCAGCCAAGTTGCAGGGGCACACACCGGGGAGCTGTTTTTT. This translates into CASSQVAGAHTGELFF. The J gene is TRBJ2-2, the V gene TRBV14; the D gene is possibly TRBD1 (6 bases). Germline V gives CDR1 SGHDN, CDR2 FVKESK. Trimming removed 1 base from V and 3 bases from J, with 12 bases in between. This CDR3 is built from 16 residues. The full variable domain, its missing parts supplied by reference TRBV14 and TRBJ2-2, is EAGVTQFPSHSVIEKGQTVTLRCDPISGHDNLYWYRRVMGKEIKFLLHFVKESKQDESGMPNNRFLAERTGGTYSTLKVQPAELEDSGVYFCASSQVAGAHTGELFFGEGSRLTVL.

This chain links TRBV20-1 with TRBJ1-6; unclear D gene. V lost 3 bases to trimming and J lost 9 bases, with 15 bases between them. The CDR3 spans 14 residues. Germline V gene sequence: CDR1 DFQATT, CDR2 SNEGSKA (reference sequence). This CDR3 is CSASSGSRSSPLHF. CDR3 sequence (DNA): TGCAGTGCTAGTTCTGGGAGTAGGAGTTCACCCCTCCACTTT.